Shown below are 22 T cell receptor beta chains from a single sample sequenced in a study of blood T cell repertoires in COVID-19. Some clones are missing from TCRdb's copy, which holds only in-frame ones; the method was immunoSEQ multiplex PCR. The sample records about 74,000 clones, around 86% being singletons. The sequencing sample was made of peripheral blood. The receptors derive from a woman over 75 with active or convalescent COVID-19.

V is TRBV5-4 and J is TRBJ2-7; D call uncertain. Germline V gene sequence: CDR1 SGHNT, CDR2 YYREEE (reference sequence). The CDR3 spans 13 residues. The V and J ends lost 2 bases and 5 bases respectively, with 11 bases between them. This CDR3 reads CASSFVSVDEQYF. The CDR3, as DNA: TGTGCCAGCAGCTTTGTTTCGGTCGACGAGCAGTACTTC.

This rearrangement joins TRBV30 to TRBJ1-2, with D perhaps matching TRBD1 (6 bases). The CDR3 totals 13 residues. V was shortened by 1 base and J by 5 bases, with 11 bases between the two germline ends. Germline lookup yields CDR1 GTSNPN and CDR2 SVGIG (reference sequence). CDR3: CAWSANQGYGYTF. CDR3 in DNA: TGTGCCTGGAGTGCGAATCAGGGGTATGGCTACACCTTC. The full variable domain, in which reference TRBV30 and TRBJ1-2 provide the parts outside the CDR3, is SQTIHQWPATLVQPVGSPLSLECTVEGTSNPNLYWYRQAAGRGLQLLFYSVGIGQISSEVPQNLSASRPQDRQFILSSKKLLLSDSGFYLCAWSANQGYGYTFGSGTRLTVV.

CDR3 protein: CASSYSDRIWTEAFF. The DNA for the CDR3 is TGTGCCAGCAGTTACTCGGACAGGATCTGGACTGAAGCTTTCTTT. The chain employs TRBV6-2 or TRBV6-3 and TRBJ1-1; TRBD1 aligns across 7 bases. This CDR3 contains 15 residues. The trim removed 0 bases at V and 5 bases at J, leaving 6 bases unmatched. Germline values: CDR1 MNHEY, CDR2 SVGEGT.

The CDR3 sequence: CASSLTELLAKNIQYF. In nucleotides, the CDR3 is TGTGCCAGCAGTTTAACAGAATTACTAGCCAAAAACATTCAGTACTTC. This chain uses TRBV28 with TRBJ2-4; D gene uncertain. Germline CDR1 and CDR2: MDHEN and SYDVKM. V was pared by 2 bases and J by 0 bases, with 11 bases between. The CDR3 contains 16 residues.

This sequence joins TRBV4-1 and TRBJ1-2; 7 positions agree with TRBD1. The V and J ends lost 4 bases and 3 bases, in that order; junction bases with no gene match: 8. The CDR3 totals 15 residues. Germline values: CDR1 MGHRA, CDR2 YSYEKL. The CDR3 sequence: CASSRDTGVDYGYTF. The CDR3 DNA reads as TGCGCCAGCAGCCGAGACACAGGGGTCGACTATGGCTACACCTTC.

CDR3 nucleotide sequence: TGCGCCAGCAGCTTTCACCAGGGGAGTAACACTGAAGCTTTCTTT. Protein: CASSFHQGSNTEAFF. This chain connects TRBV5-1 to TRBJ1-1, with D possibly TRBD1 on 6 matching bases. Germline V CDR1 and CDR2: SGHRS, YFSETQ. Trimming stripped 2 bases from V and 2 bases from J, with 13 bases between. The CDR3 has 15 residues.

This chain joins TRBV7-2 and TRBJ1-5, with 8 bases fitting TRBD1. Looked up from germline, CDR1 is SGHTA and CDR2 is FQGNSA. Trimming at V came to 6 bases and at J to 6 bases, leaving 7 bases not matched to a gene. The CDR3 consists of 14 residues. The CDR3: CASSLDRGSQPQHF. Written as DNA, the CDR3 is TGTGCCAGCAGTCTTGACAGGGGTAGTCAGCCCCAGCATTTT. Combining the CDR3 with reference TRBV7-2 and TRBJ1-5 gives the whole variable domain GAGVSQSPSNKVTEKGKDVELRCDPISGHTALYWYRQSLGQGLEFLIYFQGNSAPDKSGLPSDRFSAERTGGSVSTLTIQRTQQEDSAVYLCASSLDRGSQPQHFGDGTRLSIL.

The CDR3 spells CASRPQGQGANYGYTF. CDR3 bases: TGTGCCAGTAGGCCGCAAGGACAGGGGGCGAACTATGGCTACACCTTC. The V and J genes are TRBV19 and TRBJ1-2; 11 bases fit TRBD1. The V gene's germline CDR1 is LNHDA and CDR2 SQIVND (reference sequence). The CDR3 sequence is 16 residues long. J gave up 2 bases and V 6 bases, and 8 bases lay outside the gene matches.

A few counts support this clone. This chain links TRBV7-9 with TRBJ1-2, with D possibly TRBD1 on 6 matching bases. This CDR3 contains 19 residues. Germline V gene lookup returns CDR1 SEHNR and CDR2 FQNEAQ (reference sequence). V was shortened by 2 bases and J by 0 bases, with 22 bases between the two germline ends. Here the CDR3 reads CASSLLGMTGRKANYGYTF. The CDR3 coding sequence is TGTGCCAGCAGCTTATTGGGGATGACAGGTCGAAAAGCTAACTATGGCTACACCTTC.

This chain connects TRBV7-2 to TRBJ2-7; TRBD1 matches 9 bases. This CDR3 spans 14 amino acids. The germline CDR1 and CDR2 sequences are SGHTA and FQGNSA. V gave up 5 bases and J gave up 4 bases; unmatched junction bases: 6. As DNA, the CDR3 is TGTGCCAGCAGCCCGGGACAGGGAAATTACGAGCAGTACTTC. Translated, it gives CASSPGQGNYEQYF.

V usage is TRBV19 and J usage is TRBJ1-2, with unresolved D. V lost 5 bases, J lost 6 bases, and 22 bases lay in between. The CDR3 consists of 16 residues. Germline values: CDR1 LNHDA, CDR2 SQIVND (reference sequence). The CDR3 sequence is CASSLEGSAILDGYTF. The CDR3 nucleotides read TGTGCCAGTAGTTTGGAGGGTTCAGCCATTTTGGATGGCTACACCTTC.

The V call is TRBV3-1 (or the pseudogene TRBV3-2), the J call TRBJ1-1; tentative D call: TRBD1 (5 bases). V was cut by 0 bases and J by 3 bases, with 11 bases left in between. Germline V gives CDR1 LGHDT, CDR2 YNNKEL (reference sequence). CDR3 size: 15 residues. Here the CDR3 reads CASSQDLGGDTEAFF. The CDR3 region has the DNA TGTGCCAGCAGCCAAGATTTGGGGGGAGACACTGAAGCTTTCTTT.

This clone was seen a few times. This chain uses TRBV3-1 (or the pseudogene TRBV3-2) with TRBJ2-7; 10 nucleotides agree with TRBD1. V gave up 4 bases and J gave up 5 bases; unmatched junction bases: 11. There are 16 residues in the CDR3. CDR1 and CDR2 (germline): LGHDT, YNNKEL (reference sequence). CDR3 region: CASSRVPGTGDHEQYF. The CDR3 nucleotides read TGTGCCAGCAGCCGAGTACCAGGGACAGGGGACCACGAGCAGTACTTC.

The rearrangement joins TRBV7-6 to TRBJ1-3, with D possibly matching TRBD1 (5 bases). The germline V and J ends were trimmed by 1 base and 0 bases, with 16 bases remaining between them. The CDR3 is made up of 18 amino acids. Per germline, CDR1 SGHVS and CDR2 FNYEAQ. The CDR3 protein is CASSLEGRASSSGNTIYF. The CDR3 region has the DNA TGTGCCAGCAGCTTAGAGGGGAGGGCCTCCTCCTCTGGAAACACCATATATTTT. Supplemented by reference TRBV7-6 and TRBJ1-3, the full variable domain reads GAGVSQSPRYKVTKRGQDVALRCDPISGHVSLYWYRQALGQGPEFLTYFNYEAQQDKSGLPNDRFSAERPEGSISTLTIQRTEQRDSAMYRCASSLEGRASSSGNTIYFGEGSWLTVV.

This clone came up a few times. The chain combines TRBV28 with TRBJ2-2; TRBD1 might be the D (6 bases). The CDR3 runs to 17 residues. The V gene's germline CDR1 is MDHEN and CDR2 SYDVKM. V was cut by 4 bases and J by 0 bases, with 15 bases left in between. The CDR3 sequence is CASSSPTGDTNTGELFF. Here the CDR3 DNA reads TGTGCCAGCAGTTCCCCGACAGGAGACACGAACACCGGGGAGCTGTTTTTT. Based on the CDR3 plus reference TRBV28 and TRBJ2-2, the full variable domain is DVKVTQSSRYLVKRTGEKVFLECVQDMDHENMFWYRQDPGLGLRLIYFSYDVKMKEKGDIPEGYSVSREKKERFSLILESASTNQTSMYLCASSSPTGDTNTGELFFGEGSRLTVL.

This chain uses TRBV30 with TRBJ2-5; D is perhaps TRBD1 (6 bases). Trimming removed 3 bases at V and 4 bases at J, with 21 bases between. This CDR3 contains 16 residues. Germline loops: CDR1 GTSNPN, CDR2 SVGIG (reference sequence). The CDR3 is CAWSANTGTYGETQYF. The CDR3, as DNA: TGTGCCTGGAGCGCCAACACCGGGACATATGGAGAGACCCAGTACTTC. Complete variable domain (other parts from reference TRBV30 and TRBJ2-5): SQTIHQWPATLVQPVGSPLSLECTVEGTSNPNLYWYRQAAGRGLQLLFYSVGIGQISSEVPQNLSASRPQDRQFILSSKKLLLSDSGFYLCAWSANTGTYGETQYFGPGTRLLVL.

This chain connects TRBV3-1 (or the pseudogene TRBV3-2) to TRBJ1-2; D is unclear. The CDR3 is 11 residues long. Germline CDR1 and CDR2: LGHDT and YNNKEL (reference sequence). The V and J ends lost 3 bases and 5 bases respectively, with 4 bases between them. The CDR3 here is CASSQAYGYTF. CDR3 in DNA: TGTGCCAGCAGCCAGGCATATGGCTACACCTTC.

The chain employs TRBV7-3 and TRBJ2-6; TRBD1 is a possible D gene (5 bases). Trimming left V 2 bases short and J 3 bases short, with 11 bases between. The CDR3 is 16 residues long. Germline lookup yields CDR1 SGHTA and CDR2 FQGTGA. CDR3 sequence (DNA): TGTGCCAGCAGCTTACTCGCAGGGTTTGGGGCCAACGTCCTGACTTTC. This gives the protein CASSLLAGFGANVLTF.

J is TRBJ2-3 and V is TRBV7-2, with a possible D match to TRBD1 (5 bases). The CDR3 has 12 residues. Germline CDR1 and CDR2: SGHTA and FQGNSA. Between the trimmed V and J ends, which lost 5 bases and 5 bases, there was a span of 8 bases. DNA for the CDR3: TGTGCCAGCAGCCCCCAGGGAGATACGCAGTATTTT. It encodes CASSPQGDTQYF.

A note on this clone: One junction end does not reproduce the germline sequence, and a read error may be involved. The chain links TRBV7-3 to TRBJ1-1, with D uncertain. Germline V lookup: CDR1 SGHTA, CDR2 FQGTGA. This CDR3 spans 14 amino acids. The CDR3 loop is CASSPSRGLTKAFF. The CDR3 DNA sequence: TGTGCCAGCAGCCCGTCGCGAGGCCTCACTAAAGCTTTCTTT.

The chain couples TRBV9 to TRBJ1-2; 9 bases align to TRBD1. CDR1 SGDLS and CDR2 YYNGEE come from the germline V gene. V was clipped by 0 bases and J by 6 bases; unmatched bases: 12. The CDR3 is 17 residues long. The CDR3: CASSVVDRGLESNGYTF. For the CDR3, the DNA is TGTGCCAGCAGCGTAGTGGACAGGGGATTAGAGTCGAATGGCTACACCTTC.

For the CDR3, the DNA is TGTGCCAGCAGCTTGGACAGCTATCAGCCCCAGCATTTT. This translates into CASSLDSYQPQHF. The J gene is TRBJ1-5, the V gene TRBV5-5, with unresolved D. The CDR3 totals 13 residues. CDR1 is SGHKS, CDR2 YYEKEE, per germline (reference sequence). V was trimmed by 0 bases and J by 5 bases, leaving 6 bases between them. Filled out from reference TRBV5-5 and TRBJ1-5, the complete variable domain reads DAGVTQSPTHLIKTRGQQVTLRCSPISGHKSVSWYQQVLGQGPQFIFQYYEKEERGRGNFPDRFSARQFPNYSSELNVNALLLGDSALYLCASSLDSYQPQHFGDGTRLSIL.